One sample yielded the 22 T cell receptor beta chains listed below, sequenced in a study of CD8 T cells in ankylosing spondylitis (dated by TCRdb to about 2017). Library creation used 5' RACE. Sequencing relied on an Illumina HiSeq 2500. Using fastp at Q25 and MiXCR, TCRdb reprocessed the public reads and kept productive beta chains. Duplicate CDR3 protein sequences are folded into a single record with the most common DNA and genes. This sample gives 250,000 to 350,000 distinct CDR3 sequences in total; roughly 20% of them show up just once. The ten largest account for 7.5% to 9.5% of the sample. Input material: blood, either unsorted or a sorted T cell fraction (not recorded which). These receptor sequences come from a male donor with ankylosing spondylitis or in good health (not recorded which).

The chain couples TRBV23-1 to TRBJ1-2; TRBD1 aligns across 8 bases. TRBV23-1 is flagged as an ORF with uncertain function. The ends lost 2 bases at V and 3 bases at J; junction bases unmatched: 11. This CDR3 contains 17 residues. In nucleotides, the CDR3 is TGCGCCAGCAGTCAACCGCCGGGACAGGTAGCCCACTATGGCTACACCTTC. This encodes CASSQPPGQVAHYGYTF.

The CDR3 spells CASRGGTSGIQQYF. CDR3 coding DNA: TGTGCCAGCAGGGGGGGGACTAGCGGGATCCAGCAGTATTTT. V gene TRBV7-2 combines with J gene TRBJ2-3, with TRBD2 identical over 13 bases. This CDR3 contains 14 residues. Trimming cost V 6 bases and J 11 bases; bases outside gene matches: 8. Looked up from germline, CDR1 is SGHTA and CDR2 is FQGNSA.

This clonotype was detected once. The chain recombines TRBV9 with TRBJ2-3, with no clear D. The germline V and J ends were trimmed by 3 bases and 0 bases, with 14 bases remaining between them. The V gene's germline CDR1 is SGDLS and CDR2 YYNGEE. This CDR3 region has 16 residues. The CDR3 DNA is TGTGCCAGCAGCGACCTACCTTCGACTAGCACAGATACGCAGTATTTT. It encodes CASSDLPSTSTDTQYF.

This clonotype was seen only a few times. The chain links TRBV7-9 to TRBJ1-6; 7 bases fit TRBD1. Germline values: CDR1 SEHNR, CDR2 FQNEAQ (reference sequence). J lost 17 bases, V lost 1 base, and 8 bases had no gene match. The CDR3 runs 13 residues. CDR3 protein: CASSLEGAPRIHF. CDR3 nucleotide sequence: TGTGCCAGCAGCTTAGAGGGGGCTCCGAGAATCCACTTT.

The genes are TRBV5-1 and TRBJ2-3; D unclear. CDR3 size: 13 residues. V was clipped by 3 bases and J by 6 bases, with 11 bases between them. Germline V gene lookup returns CDR1 SGHRS and CDR2 YFSETQ. CDR3 region: CASSSSSGDTQYF. CDR3 DNA sequence: TGCGCCAGCAGCTCGAGCTCCGGGGATACGCAGTATTTT.

The rearrangement uses TRBV5-8 and TRBJ1-1, with a tentative D call TRBD1 (5 bases). Germline loops: CDR1 SGHTS, CDR2 YDEGEE. The CDR3 totals 12 residues. Between the trimmed V and J ends, which lost 4 bases and 10 bases, there was a span of 14 bases. The CDR3 is CASSPLREVAFF. The DNA of the CDR3 is TGTGCCAGCAGCCCCCTCAGGGAGGTAGCTTTCTTT.

The table lists this clonotype with a few counts. This chain links TRBV5-1 with TRBJ2-3; 10 positions match TRBD1. The germline V gene encodes CDR1 SGHRS and CDR2 YFSETQ. V gave up 4 bases and J gave up 6 bases; unmatched junction bases: 5. There are 14 residues in the CDR3. CDR3 sequence: CASSLDRGWDTQYF. The CDR3, as DNA: TGCGCCAGCAGCCTGGACAGGGGGTGGGATACGCAGTATTTT.

This rearrangement joins TRBV20-1 to TRBJ1-2; perhaps TRBD1 as D (5 bases). Looked up from germline, CDR1 is DFQATT and CDR2 is SNEGSKA (reference sequence). V lost 1 base and J lost 5, with 14 bases in between. CDR3 length: 14 residues. Here the CDR3 DNA reads TGCAGTGCTAGAGGTGGGGGGTCCAGGTATGGCTACACCTTC. This sequence encodes CSARGGGSRYGYTF.

CDR3 in amino acids: CSVEATNEKLFF. The CDR3 coding sequence is TGCAGCGTTGAGGCAACTAATGAAAAACTGTTTTTT. The chain couples TRBV29-1 to TRBJ1-4; no reliable D call. V gave up 3 bases and J gave up 0 bases, with 2 bases separating them. There are 12 residues in the CDR3. CDR1 SQVTM and CDR2 ANQGSEA come from the germline V gene.

The chain joins TRBV15 to TRBJ1-2, with D possibly matching TRBD1 (5 bases). Germline V gives CDR1 LNHNV, CDR2 YYDKDF (reference sequence). This CDR3 is built from 15 residues. V lost 3 bases and J 2 bases, leaving 13 bases between the germline ends. The CDR3 reads CATSRRDGYNYGYTF. Here the CDR3 DNA reads TGTGCCACCAGCAGGAGGGACGGATACAACTATGGCTACACCTTC. The variable domain in full, completed from reference TRBV15 and TRBJ1-2, reads DAMVIQNPRYQVTQFGKPVTLSCSQTLNHNVMYWYQQKSSQAPKLLFHYYDKDFNNEADTPDNFQSRRPNTSFCFLDIRSPGLGDTAMYLCATSRRDGYNYGYTFGSGTRLTVV.

V and J are TRBV6-2 or TRBV6-3 and TRBJ2-4, with 7 bases that match TRBD1. Germline V gene sequence: CDR1 MNHEY, CDR2 SVGEGT. The CDR3 spans 20 residues. After removal of 0 bases from V and 0 bases from J, the junction contained 14 bases not matched to a gene. As DNA, the CDR3 is TGTGCCAGCAGTTACTCGAGTACGTGGGACAGACTTTTAGCCAAAAACATTCAGTACTTC. This sequence encodes CASSYSSTWDRLLAKNIQYF.

The genes are TRBV9 and TRBJ1-3; D is perhaps TRBD1 (6 bases). The V end was cut by 0 bases, the J end by 3 bases, with 7 bases between. This CDR3 contains 14 residues. Germline V CDR1 and CDR2: SGDLS, YYNGEE. CDR3 in amino acids: CASSVDRVGNTIYF. The CDR3, as DNA: TGTGCCAGCAGCGTAGACAGGGTTGGAAACACCATATATTTT.

This rearrangement joins TRBV5-1 to TRBJ2-2; TRBD2 matches 8 bases. Looked up from germline, CDR1 is SGHRS and CDR2 is YFSETQ. There are 15 residues in the CDR3. V trimming: 2 bases; J trimming: 5 bases; junction bases outside the gene matches: 5. Here the CDR3 reads CASSFSGADTGELFF. In DNA, the CDR3 is TGCGCCAGCAGCTTTAGCGGGGCGGATACCGGGGAGCTGTTTTTT.

CDR3 amino acids: CASSLGDYYNEQFF. The CDR3 DNA is TGCGCCAGCAGCTTGGGGGACTACTACAATGAGCAGTTCTTC. The chain recombines TRBV5-1 with TRBJ2-1; 7 bases agree with TRBD2. This CDR3 spans 14 amino acids. Germline trimming cut 0 bases from V and 3 bases from J; bases unmatched to any gene: 0. Germline V lookup: CDR1 SGHRS, CDR2 YFSETQ.

In this sample, this clonotype turned up a few times. The V and J genes are TRBV12-3 or TRBV12-4 and TRBJ2-2; D is perhaps TRBD1 (5 bases). Trimming removed 2 bases from V and 1 base from J, with 14 bases in between. The CDR3 has 17 amino acids. The CDR3 DNA is TGTGCCAGCAGTTTACCTCGCCCCCAGGGGAACACCGGGGAGCTGTTTTTT. It codes for CASSLPRPQGNTGELFF.

The chain couples TRBV6-4 to TRBJ2-1; 10 positions match TRBD1. Germline CDR1 and CDR2: MRHNA and SNTAGT. The CDR3 is made up of 16 amino acids. Trimming removed 2 bases from V and 6 bases from J; junction bases left unmatched: 7. The DNA for the CDR3 is TGTGCCAGCAGTGACCTCCGGGACAGGGGAGTCAATGAGCAGTTCTTC. Protein sequence: CASSDLRDRGVNEQFF.

V and J are TRBV18 and TRBJ2-5; D is ambiguous. The CDR3 totals 12 residues. CDR1 and CDR2 (germline): KGHSH, LQKENI. Trimming removed 1 base from V and 5 bases from J, with 5 bases in between. The CDR3 DNA reads as TGTGCCAGCTCACCACAGGATGAGACCCAGTACTTC. Translated, it gives CASSPQDETQYF. Looking up the rest from reference TRBV18 and TRBJ2-5 gives the full variable domain: NAGVMQNPRHLVRRRGQEARLRCSPMKGHSHVYWYRQLPEEGLKFMVYLQKENIIDESGMPKERFSAEFPKEGPSILRIQQVVRGDSAAYFCASSPQDETQYFGPGTRLLVL.

The sample holds one count of this clonotype. The chain uses TRBV2 and TRBJ1-2, with D tentatively TRBD1 (6 bases). The CDR3 runs 14 residues. Trimming cost V 7 bases and J 8 bases, with 20 bases left between them. CDR1 SNHLY and CDR2 FYNNEI come from the germline V gene. CDR3 nucleotide sequence: TGTGCCAGCACCCTAAACAGGGACCCTTGGGGCTACACCTTC. It encodes CASTLNRDPWGYTF.

This clonotype has just a few counts. This chain links TRBV5-1 with TRBJ1-1; D not resolved. This CDR3 has 15 amino acids. V gave up 0 bases and J gave up 1 base, with 10 bases separating them. The germline gives CDR1 SGHRS, CDR2 YFSETQ. The CDR3 sequence is CASSLVSVGNTEAFF. Here the CDR3 DNA reads TGCGCCAGCAGCTTGGTTTCGGTGGGGAACACTGAAGCTTTCTTT.

The rearrangement links TRBV7-6 to TRBJ1-2, with 8 bases that match TRBD1. Germline CDR1 and CDR2: SGHVS and FNYEAQ. Unmatched junction bases numbered 9, after V lost 5 bases and J lost 4 bases. The CDR3 totals 15 residues. The DNA for the CDR3 is TGTGCCAGCAGCCCGGGGACAGGCGAATCCTATGGCTACACCTTC. Encoded protein: CASSPGTGESYGYTF.

The genes are TRBV27 and TRBJ2-7; 9 bases match TRBD2. The trim removed 7 bases at V and 1 base at J, leaving 11 bases unmatched. Per germline, CDR1 MNHEY and CDR2 SMNVEV (reference sequence). The CDR3 length is 16 residues. CDR3 in DNA: TGTGCCAGCACGGAGACTAGCGGTTTGAAGTCCTACGAGCAGTACGTC. Its protein is CASTETSGLKSYEQYV.

The chain recombines TRBV7-3 with TRBJ2-3; unclear D gene. The CDR3 extends over 15 amino acids. Looked up from germline, CDR1 is SGHTA and CDR2 is FQGTGA. The V gene lost 4 bases and the J gene lost 0 bases, with 11 bases spanning the gap. The DNA for the CDR3 is TGTGCCAGCAGCTCCCAGGCGTCTAGCACAGATACGCAGTATTTT. It translates to CASSSQASSTDTQYF.